The 15 T cell receptor beta chains listed next were all sequenced from one sample in a study of T cells expressing NK-cell markers. With the 5' RACE reads reprocessed, TCRdb shows one record per CDR3 protein and no DNA. Its table lists around 280,000 distinct CDR3 sequences. Material for sequencing was blood T cells: a sorted CD56 or NKG2C T cell subset, CD4+ or CD8+ T cells, or bulk PBMC T cells (not recorded which). These receptors were obtained from a man aged 18 to 35 in good health.

J is TRBJ2-2 and V is TRBV25-1; the TCRdb call, TRBD2, lacks DNA for checking. The CDR3 runs 15 residues. The germline V gene encodes CDR1 MGHDK and CDR2 SYGVNS. CDR3 amino acids: CASSATGRYTGELFF.

This chain connects TRBV12-3 or TRBV12-4 to TRBJ2-1; the TCRdb call, TRBD1, lacks DNA for checking. The CDR3 covers 15 residues. The CDR3 loop is CASTNRGDIRDEQFF.

The J gene is TRBJ1-2, the V gene TRBV10-3. The CDR3 totals 14 residues. Germline values: CDR1 ENHRY, CDR2 SYGVKD. The CDR3 loop is CAISEEAAFYGYTF.

The V gene is TRBV5-1, the J gene TRBJ2-5; as DNA is missing, the TRBD1 call by TCRdb cannot be tested. The CDR3 length is 14 residues. In germline, CDR1 is SGHRS, CDR2 YFSETQ. The CDR3 reads CASSPGVYQETQYF.

The chain couples TRBV24-1 to TRBJ2-1; TCRdb reports TRBD2, a call that lacks DNA to check it against. The CDR3 totals 18 residues. CDR1 is KGHDR, CDR2 SFDVKD, per germline. The CDR3 loop reads CATSDSSRVLPSLNEQFF.

The genes are TRBV20-1 and TRBJ2-3; TCRdb selects TRBD2, and the lack of DNA leaves this call unchecked. The CDR3 runs 16 residues. From germline, CDR1 is DFQATT and CDR2 SNEGSKA (reference sequence). CDR3 amino acids: CSAPPLLGLGTDTQYF.

The chain joins TRBV4-3 to TRBJ1-2; the TRBD1 assignment by TCRdb is unverifiable without DNA. Germline values: CDR1 LGHNA, CDR2 YSLEER. This CDR3 is built from 16 residues. CDR3 sequence: CASSQESRGANYGYTF.

The chain links TRBV5-1 to TRBJ1-6. Germline CDR1 reads SGHRS; CDR2 reads YFSETQ. There are 13 residues in the CDR3. The CDR3 spells CASSLDRVSPLHF.

This sequence joins TRBV29-1 and TRBJ1-4; with no DNA, the TCRdb D assignment of TRBD1 cannot be verified. The germline CDR1 and CDR2 sequences are SQVTM and ANQGSEA. The CDR3 is made up of 19 amino acids. The CDR3 protein is CSVEDITPFGQGVKEKLFF.

This rearrangement joins TRBV6-2 or TRBV6-3 to TRBJ2-1; TCRdb outputs TRBD2, but without DNA this stays unchecked. CDR3 size: 12 residues. Looked up from germline, CDR1 is MNHEY and CDR2 is SVGEGT. The CDR3 sequence: CASRGRRNEQFF.

V usage is TRBV10-3 and J usage is TRBJ2-5; TCRdb names TRBD1, which stays unverified in the absence of DNA. This CDR3 comprises 15 residues. Germline CDR1 reads ENHRY; CDR2 reads SYGVKD. The CDR3 protein is CAISEGRVAPETQYF.

The chain is built from TRBV9 and TRBJ2-3. The germline gives CDR1 SGDLS, CDR2 YYNGEE. CDR3 length: 12 residues. The CDR3 here is CASSGPEDTQYF.

The gene calls are TRBV6-2 or TRBV6-3 and TRBJ2-6; TCRdb selects TRBD2, and the lack of DNA leaves this call unchecked. There are 22 residues in the CDR3. The germline gives CDR1 MNHEY, CDR2 SVGEGT. The CDR3 region is CASSYVIQGLAGASSGANVLTF.

This rearrangement joins TRBV4-3 to TRBJ2-7; there is no DNA to check the TCRdb D call of TRBD1. The CDR3 loop spans 16 amino acids. The germline V gene encodes CDR1 LGHNA and CDR2 YSLEER. The CDR3 sequence: CASSQDPRGASYEQYF.

The chain has TRBV28 and TRBJ2-7; TCRdb lists TRBD1, though no DNA is available to test this call. The germline V gene encodes CDR1 MDHEN and CDR2 SYDVKM. CDR3 length: 14 amino acids. The CDR3 spells CASKPGQVSPEQYF.